The present T cell receptor (beta chain) was sequenced within a study of T cell repertoires in cytomegalovirus infection. Overall study: In the study, CMV epitopes included recently identified HLA-C-restricted and well-studied HLA-B-restricted ones. Indicated by public TCR beta signatures were CMV infection and matching HLA type.

This clonotype has more than one count but fewer than ten. The antigen remains unidentified. Study results and limitations: CMV-specific TCR beta clonotypes restricted by HLA-C were the ones dominating the ex vivo response. Public TCR beta family frequency separated CMV-and-HLA carriers, including in an independent cohort.

TCRdb fed the reads into MiXCR, producing one record per CDR3 protein. The repertoire holds about 770,000 distinct CDR3 sequences, with approximately 32% as singletons. V was clipped by 1 base and J by 0 bases, with 16 bases between them. The CDR3 length is 18 residues. Germline-derived CDR1 and CDR2 are SGHNT and YENEEA. The source material was cultured CD8+ T cells from PBMCs, sampled from culture after CMV antigen stimulation. The clonotype comes from a human donor in good health (CMV status not recorded). Some clones in this sample may be carry-over from other donors' samples. The gene calls are TRBV11-3 and TRBJ2-1, with a tentative D call TRBD2 (5 bases). DNA of the CDR3: TGTGCCAGCAGCTTAGGTTTTTCGAGGGTTCCCTCCTACAATGAGCAGTTCTTC. Protein product: CASSLGFSRVPSYNEQFF.